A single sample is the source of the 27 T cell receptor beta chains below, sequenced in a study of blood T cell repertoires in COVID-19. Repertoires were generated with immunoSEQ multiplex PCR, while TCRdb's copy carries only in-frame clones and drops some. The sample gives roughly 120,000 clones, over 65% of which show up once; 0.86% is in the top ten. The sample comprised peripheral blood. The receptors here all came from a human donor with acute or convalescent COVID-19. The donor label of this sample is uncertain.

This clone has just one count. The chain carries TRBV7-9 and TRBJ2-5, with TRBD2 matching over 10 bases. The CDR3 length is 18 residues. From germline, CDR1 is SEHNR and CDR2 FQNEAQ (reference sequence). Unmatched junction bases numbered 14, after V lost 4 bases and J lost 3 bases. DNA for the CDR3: TGTGCCAGCAGCTGGGCCTTGACCCGAGGGACTAGCGAAGAGACCCAGTACTTC. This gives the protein CASSWALTRGTSEETQYF.

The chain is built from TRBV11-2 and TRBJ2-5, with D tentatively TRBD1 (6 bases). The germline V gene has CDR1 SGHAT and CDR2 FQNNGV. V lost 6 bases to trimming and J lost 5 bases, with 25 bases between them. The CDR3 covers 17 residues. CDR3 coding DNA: TGTGCCAGCAGTCAGAGCCGGTTCCAGGGGAGATCGGAGACCCAGTACTTC. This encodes CASSQSRFQGRSETQYF. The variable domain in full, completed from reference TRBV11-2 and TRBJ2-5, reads EAGVAQSPRYKIIEKRQSVAFWCNPISGHATLYWYQQILGQGPKLLIQFQNNGVVDDSQLPKDRFSAERLKGVDSTLKIQPAKLEDSAVYLCASSQSRFQGRSETQYFGPGTRLLVL.

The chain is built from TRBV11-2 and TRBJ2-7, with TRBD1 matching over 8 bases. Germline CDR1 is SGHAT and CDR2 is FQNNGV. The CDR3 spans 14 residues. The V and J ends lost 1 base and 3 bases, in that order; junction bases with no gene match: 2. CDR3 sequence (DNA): TGTGCCAGCAGCTTAGGACAGGGGAACTACGAGCAGTACGTC. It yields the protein CASSLGQGNYEQYV.

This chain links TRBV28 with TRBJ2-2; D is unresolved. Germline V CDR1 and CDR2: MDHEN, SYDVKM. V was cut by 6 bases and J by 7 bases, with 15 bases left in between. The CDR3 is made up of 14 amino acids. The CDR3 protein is CASSCPERYGELFF. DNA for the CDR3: TGTGCCAGCAGCTGTCCGGAGAGGTACGGGGAGCTGTTTTTT.

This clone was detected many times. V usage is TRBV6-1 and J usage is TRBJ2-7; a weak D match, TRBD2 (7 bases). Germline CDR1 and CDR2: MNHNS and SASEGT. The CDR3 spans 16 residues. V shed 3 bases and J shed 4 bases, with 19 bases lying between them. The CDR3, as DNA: TGTGCCAGCAGTGATGTGGGACGGGGGGCTGGGTACGAGCAGTACTTC. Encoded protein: CASSDVGRGAGYEQYF.

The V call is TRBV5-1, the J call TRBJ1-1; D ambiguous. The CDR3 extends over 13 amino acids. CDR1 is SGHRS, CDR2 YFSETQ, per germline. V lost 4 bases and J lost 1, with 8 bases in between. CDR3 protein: CASSAGPNTEAFF. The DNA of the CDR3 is TGCGCCAGCAGCGCAGGCCCGAACACTGAAGCTTTCTTT.

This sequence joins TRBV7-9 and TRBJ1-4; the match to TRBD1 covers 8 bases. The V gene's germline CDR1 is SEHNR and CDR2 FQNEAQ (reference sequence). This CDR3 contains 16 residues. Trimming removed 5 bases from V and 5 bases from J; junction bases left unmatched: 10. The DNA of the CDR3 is TGTGCCAGCAGCACCCGATACAGGGGGGGGAATGAAAAACTGTTTTTT. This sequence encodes CASSTRYRGGNEKLFF.

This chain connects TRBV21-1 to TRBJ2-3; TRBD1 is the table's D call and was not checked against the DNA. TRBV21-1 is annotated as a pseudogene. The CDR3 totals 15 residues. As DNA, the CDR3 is TGTGCCAGCAGAACATTGGGACAGGGGCATAATACGCAGTATTTT. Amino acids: CASRTLGQGHNTQYF.

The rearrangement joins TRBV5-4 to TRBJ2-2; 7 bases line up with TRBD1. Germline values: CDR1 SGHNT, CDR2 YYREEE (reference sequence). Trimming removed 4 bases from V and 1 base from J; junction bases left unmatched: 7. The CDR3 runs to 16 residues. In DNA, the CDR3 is TGTGCCAGCAGCCCCACTGACAGGGTGAACACCGGGGAGCTGTTTTTT. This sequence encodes CASSPTDRVNTGELFF.

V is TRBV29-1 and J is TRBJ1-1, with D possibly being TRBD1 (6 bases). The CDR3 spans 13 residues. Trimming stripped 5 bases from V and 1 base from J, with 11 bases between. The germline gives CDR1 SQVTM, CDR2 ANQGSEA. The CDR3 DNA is TGCAGCGTTTGGCAGGGGTCGAACACTGAAGCTTTCTTT. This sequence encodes CSVWQGSNTEAFF. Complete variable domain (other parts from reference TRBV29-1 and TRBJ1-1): SAVISQKPSRDICQRGTSLTIQCQVDSQVTMMFWYRQQPGQSLTLIATANQGSEATYESGFVIDKFPISRPNLTFSTLTVSNMSPEDSSIYLCSVWQGSNTEAFFGQGTRLTVV.

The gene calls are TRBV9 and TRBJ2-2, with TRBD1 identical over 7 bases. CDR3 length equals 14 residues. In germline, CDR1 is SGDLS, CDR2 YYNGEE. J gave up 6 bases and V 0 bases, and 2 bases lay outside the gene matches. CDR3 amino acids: CASSVATGAGELFF. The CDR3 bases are TGTGCCAGCAGCGTAGCTACAGGGGCCGGGGAGCTGTTTTTT.

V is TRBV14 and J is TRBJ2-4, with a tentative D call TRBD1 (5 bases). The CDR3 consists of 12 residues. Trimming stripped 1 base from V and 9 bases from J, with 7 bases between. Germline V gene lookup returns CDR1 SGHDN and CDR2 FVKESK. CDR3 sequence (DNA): TGTGCCAGCAGCCAAGGACAGACCATTCAGTACTTC. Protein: CASSQGQTIQYF.

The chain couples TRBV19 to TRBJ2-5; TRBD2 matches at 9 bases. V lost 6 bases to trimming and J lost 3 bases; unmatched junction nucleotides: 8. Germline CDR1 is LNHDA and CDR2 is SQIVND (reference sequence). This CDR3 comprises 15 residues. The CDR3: CASSEFIAGEETQYF. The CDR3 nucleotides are TGTGCCAGTAGCGAGTTTATAGCGGGGGAAGAGACCCAGTACTTC.

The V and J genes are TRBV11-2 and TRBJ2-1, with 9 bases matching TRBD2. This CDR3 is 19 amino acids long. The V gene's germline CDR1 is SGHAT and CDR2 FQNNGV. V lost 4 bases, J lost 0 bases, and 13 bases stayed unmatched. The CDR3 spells CASSSFSRGGLSSYNEQFF. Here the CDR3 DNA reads TGTGCCAGCAGCTCCTTCTCGCGGGGGGGCCTTTCCTCCTACAATGAGCAGTTCTTC.

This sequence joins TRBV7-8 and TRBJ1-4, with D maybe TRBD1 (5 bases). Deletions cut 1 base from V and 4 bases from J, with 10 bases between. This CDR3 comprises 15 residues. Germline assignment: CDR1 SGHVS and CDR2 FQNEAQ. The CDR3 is CASSLVRGVNEKLFF. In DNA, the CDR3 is TGTGCCAGCAGCTTAGTGCGGGGCGTTAATGAAAAACTGTTTTTT.

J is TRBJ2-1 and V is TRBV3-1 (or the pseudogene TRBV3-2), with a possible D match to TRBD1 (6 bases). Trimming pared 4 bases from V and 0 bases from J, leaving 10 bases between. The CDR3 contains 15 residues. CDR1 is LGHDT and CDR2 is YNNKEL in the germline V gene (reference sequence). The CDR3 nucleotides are TGTGCCAGCAGCCGGCTGACAGGCTCCTACAATGAGCAGTTCTTC. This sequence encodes CASSRLTGSYNEQFF.

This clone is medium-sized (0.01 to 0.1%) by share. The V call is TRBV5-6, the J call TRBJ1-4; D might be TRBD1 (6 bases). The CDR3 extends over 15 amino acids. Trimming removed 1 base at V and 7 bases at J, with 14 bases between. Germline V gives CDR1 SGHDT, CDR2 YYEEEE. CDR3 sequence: CASSLLAGAGEKLFF. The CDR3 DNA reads TGTGCCAGCAGCTTGTTAGCGGGGGCGGGTGAAAAACTGTTTTTT.

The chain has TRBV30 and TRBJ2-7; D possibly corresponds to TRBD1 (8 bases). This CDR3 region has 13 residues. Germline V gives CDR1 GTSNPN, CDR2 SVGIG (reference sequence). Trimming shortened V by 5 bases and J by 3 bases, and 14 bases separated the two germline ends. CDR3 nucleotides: TGTGCCTGGGGACAGGGCGGGGGCTACGAGCAGTACTTC. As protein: CAWGQGGGYEQYF.

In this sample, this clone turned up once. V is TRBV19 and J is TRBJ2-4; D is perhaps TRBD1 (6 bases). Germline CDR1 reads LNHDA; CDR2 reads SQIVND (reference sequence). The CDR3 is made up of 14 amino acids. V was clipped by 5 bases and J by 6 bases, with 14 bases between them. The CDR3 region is CASSVTGITNIQYF. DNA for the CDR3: TGTGCCAGTAGTGTCACAGGGATTACAAACATTCAGTACTTC.

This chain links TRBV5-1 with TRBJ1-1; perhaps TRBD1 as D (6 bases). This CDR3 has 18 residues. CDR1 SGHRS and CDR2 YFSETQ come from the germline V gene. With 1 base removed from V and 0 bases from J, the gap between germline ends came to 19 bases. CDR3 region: CASSLKGGGGLLNTEAFF. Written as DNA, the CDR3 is TGCGCCAGCAGCTTGAAAGGCGGCGGGGGGCTGCTGAACACTGAAGCTTTCTTT.

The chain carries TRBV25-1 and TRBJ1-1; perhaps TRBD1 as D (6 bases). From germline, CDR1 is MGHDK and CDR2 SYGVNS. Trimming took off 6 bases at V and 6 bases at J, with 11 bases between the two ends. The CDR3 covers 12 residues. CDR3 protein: CASRLGGSEAFF. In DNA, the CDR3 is TGTGCCAGCAGGCTAGGGGGTTCTGAAGCTTTCTTT.

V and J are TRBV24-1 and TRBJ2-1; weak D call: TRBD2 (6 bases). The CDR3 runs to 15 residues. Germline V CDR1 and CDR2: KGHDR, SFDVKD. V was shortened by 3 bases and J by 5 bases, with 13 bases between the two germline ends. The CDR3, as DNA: TGTGCCACCAGTGATCCCCGCGGGATAAACAATGAGCAGTTCTTC. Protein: CATSDPRGINNEQFF.

This CDR3 is CATSTGNVSPLHF. The CDR3 bases are TGTGCCACCTCGACAGGCAACGTTTCACCCCTCCACTTT. The V call is TRBV10-3, the J call TRBJ1-6; TRBD1 is a possible D gene (6 bases). The germline V gene encodes CDR1 ENHRY and CDR2 SYGVKD. Trimming shortened V by 10 bases and J by 9 bases, and 16 bases separated the two germline ends. This CDR3 has 13 residues.

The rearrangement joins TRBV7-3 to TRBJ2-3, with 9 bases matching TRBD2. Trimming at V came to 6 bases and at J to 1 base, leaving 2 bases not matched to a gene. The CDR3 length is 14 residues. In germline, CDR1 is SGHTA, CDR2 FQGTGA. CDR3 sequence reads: CASRVAGGTDTQYF. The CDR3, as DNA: TGTGCCAGCAGGGTAGCGGGGGGCACAGATACGCAGTATTTT.

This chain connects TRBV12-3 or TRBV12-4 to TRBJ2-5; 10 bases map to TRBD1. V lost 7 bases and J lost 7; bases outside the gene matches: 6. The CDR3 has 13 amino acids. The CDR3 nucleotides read TGTGCCAGCACCGCTGGACAGGGGGGGACCCAGTACTTC. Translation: CASTAGQGGTQYF.

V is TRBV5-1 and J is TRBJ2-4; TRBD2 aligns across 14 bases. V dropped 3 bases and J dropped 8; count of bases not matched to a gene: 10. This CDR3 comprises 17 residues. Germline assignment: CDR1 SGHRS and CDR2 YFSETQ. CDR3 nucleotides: TGCGCCAGCAGCTGGCCCGGGACTAGCGGGGGCGGGGACATTCAGTACTTC. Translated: CASSWPGTSGGGDIQYF.

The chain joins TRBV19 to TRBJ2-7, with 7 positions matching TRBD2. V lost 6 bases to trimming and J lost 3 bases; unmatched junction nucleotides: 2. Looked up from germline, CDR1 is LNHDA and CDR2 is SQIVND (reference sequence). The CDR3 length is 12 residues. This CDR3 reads CASRGGNYEQYF. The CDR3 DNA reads TGTGCCAGTAGGGGGGGGAACTACGAGCAGTACTTC.